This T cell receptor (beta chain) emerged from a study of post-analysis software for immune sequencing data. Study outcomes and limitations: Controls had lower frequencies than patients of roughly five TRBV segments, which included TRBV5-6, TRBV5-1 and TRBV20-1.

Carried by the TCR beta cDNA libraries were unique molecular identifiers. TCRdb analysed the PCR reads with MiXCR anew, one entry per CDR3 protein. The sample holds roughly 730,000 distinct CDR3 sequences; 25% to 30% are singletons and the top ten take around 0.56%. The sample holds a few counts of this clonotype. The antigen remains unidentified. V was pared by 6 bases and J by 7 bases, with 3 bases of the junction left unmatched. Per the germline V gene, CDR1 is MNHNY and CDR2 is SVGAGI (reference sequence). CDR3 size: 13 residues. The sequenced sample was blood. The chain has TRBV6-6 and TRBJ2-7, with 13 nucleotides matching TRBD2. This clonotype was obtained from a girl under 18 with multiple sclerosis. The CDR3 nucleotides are TGTGCCAGCAGGGGGACTAGCGGGACGGAGCAGTACTTC. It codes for CASRGTSGTEQYF.